This entry is about one T cell receptor (beta chain). This clonotype was picked up many times. It has no known antigen specificity. No qualities accompany the bases; no much larger clone lies one base away. Preparation of the library involved 5' RACE. The sequencer listed for this sample is NextSeq 500. The TCR library protocol attached unique molecular identifiers to individual cDNA molecules to correct for sequencing error and PCR bias. TCR alpha and beta chains were both sequenced, and the abundances of alpha and beta sequences in each sample were closely correlated with each other. Per the source publication's procedure: V gene, J gene and CDR3 annotation of TCR sequences was performed with Decombinator V4. Expanded TCRs were defined as changing significantly between any two time points under a Poisson model with p below 0.0001. Abundances of TCRs were expressed as counts per million after normalisation to the total number of TCRs sequenced in each sample. VDJdb, accessed on 1 November 2021, was searched for TCRs annotated for CMV, EBV and SARS-CoV-2, and TCRs annotated for more than one antigen were excluded. TCRdb redid the processing of the public reads, applying fastp at Q25 and MiXCR, and retained in-frame beta chains. All rows with the same CDR3 protein become a single entry with the most common DNA and genes. The V and J calls reflect TCRdb's pipeline rather than the authors' work. The sample data list around 83,000 distinct CDR3 sequences, and more than 10% of these were observed just once. The top ten clones comprise about 4.4% of the sample.

This was a case-control study nested in a cohort of healthcare workers in London, UK, who had nasopharyngeal swab PCR tests and blood samples taken every week. Healthcare workers were recruited between 23 and 31 March 2020, during the week of the UK lockdown, and were followed weekly for up to about 15 weeks. These data originate in a study of early T cells in non-severe SARS-CoV-2 infection (dated by TCRdb to about 2021). About the study as a whole: Because TCR sequencing relied on bulk RNA taken from unsorted whole blood, pairing of alpha and beta chains was not possible. The full study reports these points: Matching against VDJdb was skewed toward anti-spike CD8 responses, likely underestimated virus-specific expansions, and missed private and CD4 specificities.

The sample here was whole blood, taken at baseline. This clonotype originated in an adult who was a healthcare worker with PCR-confirmed SARS-CoV-2 infection or an uninfected control (not recorded which).

CDR3 sequence: CASSPRLAGGPSEQYF. The nucleotide sequence is TGTGCCAGCAGCCCCCGACTAGCGGGAGGCCCCAGCGAGCAGTACTTC. Here the chain combines TRBV11-3 and TRBJ2-7; 13 central nucleotides agree with TRBD2. The germline V gene encodes CDR1 SGHNT and CDR2 YENEEA. Trimming removed 5 bases from V and 6 bases from J; the gene matches leave 10 bases unexplained. From the cysteine through the phenylalanine, the CDR3 covers 16 amino acids. Solely the CDR3 DNA is kept, with 48 bases framed from the first base. The CDR3, completed at both ends by the reference TRBV11-3 and TRBJ2-7 genes, gives the full variable domain EAGVVQSPRYKIIEKKQPVAFWCNPISGHNTLYWYLQNLGQGPELLIRYENEEAVDDSQLPKDRFSAERLKGVDSTLKIQPAELGDSAVYLCASSPRLAGGPSEQYFGPGTRLTVT.